These 7 T cell receptor beta chains were sequenced from one sample in a study of breast tumors, draining lymph nodes, adjacent tissues. Each CDR3 protein is one row after TCRdb ran MiXCR on the multiplex PCR reads. The table lists under 35,000 distinct CDR3 sequences, 63% of them singletons, with under 20% in the top ten. The sample taken for sequencing was breast tumor tissue. These receptors were taken from a female donor with breast cancer. Some clones in this sample may be carry-over from other donors' samples.

J is TRBJ2-5 and V is TRBV24-1; 7 nucleotides agree with TRBD1. The junction had 5 bases not matched to a gene; V was cut back by 3 bases and J by 2 bases. Germline CDR1 KGHDR, CDR2 SFDVKD. The length of the CDR3 is 15 residues. CDR3 sequence: CATSDRQGYQETQYF. The CDR3 DNA reads as TGTGCCACCAGTGATCGACAGGGTTATCAAGAGACCCAGTACTTC.

This rearrangement joins TRBV7-9 to TRBJ2-7; D uncertain. Trimming removed 5 bases at V and 3 bases at J, with 8 bases between. The V gene's germline CDR1 is SEHNR and CDR2 FQNEAQ (reference sequence). The CDR3 consists of 12 residues. The CDR3 nucleotides are TGTGCCAGCAGCCAGGACGACTACGAGCAGTACTTC. This codes for CASSQDDYEQYF.

The V gene is TRBV30, the J gene TRBJ1-3; tentatively, D is TRBD1 (5 bases). Germline V CDR1 and CDR2: GTSNPN, SVGIG (reference sequence). This CDR3 spans 11 amino acids. In DNA form, the CDR3 reads TGTGGAGGAGGGGTTGGAAACACCATATATTTT. It yields the protein CGGGVGNTIYF.

The chain is built from TRBV2 and TRBJ1-6; no clear D. Per germline, CDR1 SNHLY and CDR2 FYNNEI. V lost 7 bases and J lost 8, with 12 bases in between. This CDR3 is 13 amino acids long. The CDR3 loop reads CASNWRTDSPLHF. In DNA, the CDR3 is TGTGCCAGCAACTGGCGGACCGATTCACCCCTCCACTTT.

Here the CDR3 reads CASSLEGLQPQHF. CDR3 DNA sequence: TGTGCCAGCAGCTTAGAAGGTCTTCAGCCCCAGCATTTT. The chain is built from TRBV7-8 and TRBJ1-5; no firm D call. The CDR3 has 13 amino acids. The V gene's germline CDR1 is SGHVS and CDR2 FQNEAQ. The ends were cut back, 1 base at V and 6 bases at J, with 7 bases in the middle.

Many counts were recorded for this clonotype. The J gene is TRBJ2-5, the V gene TRBV12-3 or TRBV12-4, with 8 nucleotides matching TRBD2. The V segment lost 7 bases and the J segment 5 bases; nucleotides outside the gene matches: 21. This CDR3 contains 18 residues. The CDR3 loop is CASIIPRRRREVRETQYF. The CDR3 DNA is TGTGCCAGCATCATCCCTCGGCGGCGGCGGGAGGTCCGGGAGACCCAGTACTTC.

This clonotype ranks as large. The chain recombines TRBV19 with TRBJ2-3, with 10 bases matching TRBD1. Looked up from germline, CDR1 is LNHDA and CDR2 is SQIVND (reference sequence). The CDR3 extends over 16 amino acids. V dropped 4 bases and J dropped 8; count of bases not matched to a gene: 12. CDR3 nucleotide sequence: TGTGCCAGTAGTACCCACCGGACCCGGACAGGGGGTACGCAGTATTTT. Protein: CASSTHRTRTGGTQYF.